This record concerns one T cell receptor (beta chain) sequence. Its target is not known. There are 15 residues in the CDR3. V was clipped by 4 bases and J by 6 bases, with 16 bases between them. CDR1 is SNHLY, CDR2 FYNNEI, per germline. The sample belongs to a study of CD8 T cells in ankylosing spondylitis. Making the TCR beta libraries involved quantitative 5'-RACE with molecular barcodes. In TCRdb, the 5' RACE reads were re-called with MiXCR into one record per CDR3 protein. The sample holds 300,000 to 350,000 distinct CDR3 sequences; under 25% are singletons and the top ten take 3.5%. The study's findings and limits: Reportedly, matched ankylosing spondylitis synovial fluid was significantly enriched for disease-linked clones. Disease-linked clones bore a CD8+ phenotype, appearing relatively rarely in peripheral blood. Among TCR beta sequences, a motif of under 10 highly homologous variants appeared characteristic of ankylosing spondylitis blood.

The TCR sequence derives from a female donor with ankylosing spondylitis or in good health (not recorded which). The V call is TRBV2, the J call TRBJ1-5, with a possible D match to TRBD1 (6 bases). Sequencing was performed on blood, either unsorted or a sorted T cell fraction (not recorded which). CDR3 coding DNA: TGTGCCAGCAGTGGGGGGCAGGGACGAAGTCAGCCCCAGCATTTT. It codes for CASSGGQGRSQPQHF.